This TCR beta chain was identified during a study of blood T cells in healthy people across ages. Study-level points and caveats: Possibly, changes in expanded clonotypes were confounded because donor CMV status was unknown.

Donors each provided 7.5 to 10 milliliters of peripheral blood. This CDR3 has 18 residues. Germline values: CDR1 KGHSH, CDR2 LQKENI. V shed 1 base and J shed 0 bases, with 18 bases lying between them. Combining a sample-barcoded 5' primer with a J-beta primer mix, a second PCR ran for 7 to 11 cycles. TCRdb independently ran MiXCR on the 5' RACE reads; one entry per CDR3 protein. Here the sample spans around 2 million distinct CDR3 sequences, roughly 43% being singletons. Note on this clonotype: As yet, its antigen is unknown.

Sequencing used blood. This TCR derives from a human donor in good health. The V gene is TRBV18, the J gene TRBJ2-5; D is perhaps TRBD2 (5 bases). This CDR3 reads CASSPLGLAGKDQETQYF. The CDR3 DNA reads TGTGCCAGCTCACCACTGGGCCTAGCCGGGAAGGACCAAGAGACCCAGTACTTC.